These T cell receptor beta chains were read from a single sample in a study of lymphopenia after photon versus proton radiotherapy. Here immunoSEQ multiplex PCR was the method, and the copy in TCRdb shows in-frame clones only, minus some. The table shows about 37,000 clones, with under 90% occurring only once. This sample comprised peripheral blood, obtained from a patient treated with photon-based radiotherapy. The receptors were gathered from a man in his fifties with gastric cancer. CDR3s include the opening cysteine and the closing phenylalanine or tryptophan. D genes are given only for firm matches. Expanded clones are given a class, and other clones once, few, many or no size at all.

cdr3_aa: CSVVLLTGELFF; cdr3_nt: TGCAGCGTTGTCTTACTCACCGGGGAGCTGTTTTTT; j_call: TRBJ2-2; clone_size: .; v_call: TRBV29-1; d_call: .
cdr3_aa: CASSRPLGTGREETQYF; cdr3_nt: TGCGCCAGCAGTCGGCCCCTCGGGACAGGCCGTGAGGAGACCCAGTACTTC; j_call: TRBJ2-5; clone_size: .; v_call: TRBV23-1; d_call: TRBD1
cdr3_aa: CASSVTGLGTGELFF; cdr3_nt: TGTGCCAGCAGCGTGACGGGATTGGGGACCGGGGAGCTGTTTTTT; j_call: TRBJ2-2; clone_size: .; v_call: TRBV9; d_call: .
cdr3_aa: CASISQGGNTIYF; cdr3_nt: TGTGCCAGCATTTCCCAGGGTGGAAACACCATATATTTT; j_call: TRBJ1-3; clone_size: .; v_call: TRBV2; d_call: .
cdr3_aa: CASSSAEEQFF; cdr3_nt: TGTGCCAGCAGTAGTGCAGAAGAGCAGTTCTTC; j_call: TRBJ2-1; clone_size: .; v_call: TRBV7-2; d_call: .
cdr3_aa: CASGDRGFTGELFF; cdr3_nt: TGTGCCAGCGGGGACAGGGGGTTCACCGGGGAGCTGTTTTTT; j_call: TRBJ2-2; clone_size: .; v_call: TRBV6-5; d_call: TRBD1
cdr3_aa: CASSVGRVRNTEAFF; cdr3_nt: TGTGCCAGCAGCGTAGGGAGGGTCCGGAACACTGAAGCTTTCTTT; j_call: TRBJ1-1; clone_size: .; v_call: TRBV9; d_call: .
cdr3_aa: CASSQTPVGYGYTF; cdr3_nt: TGCGCCAGCAGCCAAACCCCCGTCGGCTATGGCTACACCTTC; j_call: TRBJ1-2; clone_size: .; v_call: TRBV4-3; d_call: .
cdr3_aa: CASSLFVRVQGNGEKLFF; cdr3_nt: TGTGCCAGCAGCTTGTTTGTGCGGGTACAGGGGAATGGTGAAAAACTGTTTTTT; j_call: TRBJ1-4; clone_size: .; v_call: TRBV5-8; d_call: TRBD1
cdr3_aa: CASTLRLAIIDEQFF; cdr3_nt: TGTGCCAGCACCCTCCGGCTAGCGATTATCGATGAGCAGTTCTTC; j_call: TRBJ2-1; clone_size: .; v_call: TRBV5-5; d_call: .
cdr3_aa: CASSSIQPGMRGYTF; cdr3_nt: TGTGCCAGCAGCTCGATACAGCCGGGCATGCGGGGCTACACCTTC; j_call: TRBJ1-2; clone_size: few; v_call: TRBV7-9; d_call: .
cdr3_aa: CASSQDIVSGANVLTF; cdr3_nt: TGCGCCAGCAGCCAAGATATAGTGTCTGGGGCCAACGTCCTGACTTTC; j_call: TRBJ2-6; clone_size: .; v_call: TRBV4-3; d_call: .
cdr3_aa: CASSLALPGDLTDTQYF; cdr3_nt: TGTGCCAGCAGCTTGGCTCTACCAGGGGACTTAACAGATACGCAGTATTTT; j_call: TRBJ2-3; clone_size: few; v_call: TRBV5-6; d_call: .
cdr3_aa: CASSSGYNEQFF; cdr3_nt: TGTGCCAGCAGCTCAGGTTACAATGAGCAGTTCTTC; j_call: TRBJ2-1; clone_size: .; v_call: TRBV7-6; d_call: .
cdr3_aa: CASRLGQTGGGYTF; cdr3_nt: TGTGCAAGTCGCTTAGGACAGACGGGAGGGGGCTACACCTTC; j_call: TRBJ1-2; clone_size: once; v_call: TRBV12-2; d_call: .
cdr3_aa: CASSLTGEQFF; cdr3_nt: TGTGCCAGCAGCTTGACAGGGGAACAGTTCTTC; j_call: TRBJ2-1; clone_size: .; v_call: TRBV5-4; d_call: TRBD1
cdr3_aa: CASSYSPSWADTEAFF; cdr3_nt: TGTGCCAGCAGTTACTCGCCCTCGTGGGCGGACACTGAAGCTTTCTTT; j_call: TRBJ1-1; clone_size: few; v_call: TRBV6-5; d_call: .
cdr3_aa: CASSQDAYSGNTIYF; cdr3_nt: TGTGCCAGCAGCCAAGACGCTTACTCTGGAAACACCATATATTTT; j_call: TRBJ1-3; clone_size: few; v_call: TRBV4-2; d_call: .
cdr3_aa: CASSTGGTGNEQYF; cdr3_nt: TGTGCCAGCAGCACGGGGGGGACAGGGAACGAGCAGTACTTC; j_call: TRBJ2-7; clone_size: .; v_call: TRBV21-1; d_call: .
cdr3_aa: CASSYSGTQMTYEQYF; cdr3_nt: TGTGCCAGCAGTTATTCCGGGACACAAATGACCTACGAGCAGTACTTC; j_call: TRBJ2-7; clone_size: .; v_call: TRBV6-6; d_call: .
cdr3_aa: CASSRSGSSYEQYF; cdr3_nt: TGTGCCAGCTCACGTAGTGGCTCCTCCTACGAGCAGTACTTC; j_call: TRBJ2-7; clone_size: .; v_call: TRBV18; d_call: .
cdr3_aa: CSVEEFWQNQETQYF; cdr3_nt: TGCAGCGTTGAAGAGTTCTGGCAGAACCAAGAGACCCAGTACTTC; j_call: TRBJ2-5; clone_size: once; v_call: TRBV29-1; d_call: .
cdr3_aa: CASSLDSAGQETQYF; cdr3_nt: TGTGCCAGCAGCTTGGACTCCGCCGGACAAGAGACCCAGTACTTC; j_call: TRBJ2-5; clone_size: .; v_call: TRBV11-2; d_call: .
cdr3_aa: CASSGQGIGELFF; cdr3_nt: TGCGCCAGCAGCGGACAGGGCATCGGGGAGCTGTTTTTT; j_call: TRBJ2-2; clone_size: .; v_call: TRBV5-1; d_call: TRBD1
cdr3_aa: CASRGTGSSYNEQFF; cdr3_nt: TGTGCCAGCAGGGGGACAGGGAGCTCCTACAATGAGCAGTTCTTC; j_call: TRBJ2-1; clone_size: .; v_call: TRBV28; d_call: TRBD1
cdr3_aa: CASSSRDSGGDEQFF; cdr3_nt: TGTGCCAGCAGCTCACGGGACTCCGGGGGCGATGAGCAGTTCTTC; j_call: TRBJ2-1; clone_size: .; v_call: TRBV7-6; d_call: .
cdr3_aa: CASSDTGDYGYTF; cdr3_nt: TGTGCCAGCTCAGATACAGGGGACTATGGCTACACCTTC; j_call: TRBJ1-2; clone_size: .; v_call: TRBV18; d_call: TRBD1
cdr3_aa: CASSSGLADSSTDTQYF; cdr3_nt: TGTGCCAGCAGCTCGGGACTAGCGGATTCTAGCACAGATACGCAGTATTTT; j_call: TRBJ2-3; clone_size: .; v_call: TRBV4-2; d_call: TRBD2
cdr3_aa: CASRQGNGYTF; cdr3_nt: TGTGCCAGCAGACAGGGGAATGGCTACACCTTC; j_call: TRBJ1-2; clone_size: once; v_call: TRBV28; d_call: TRBD1
cdr3_aa: CASSHGRFSYEQYF; cdr3_nt: TGTGCCAGCAGCCATGGGAGATTCTCCTACGAGCAGTACTTC; j_call: TRBJ2-7; clone_size: .; v_call: TRBV7-8; d_call: .
cdr3_aa: CAWGNLGTAEFF; cdr3_nt: TGTGCCTGGGGGAATCTCGGGACAGCGGAGTTCTTC; j_call: TRBJ2-1; clone_size: .; v_call: TRBV30; d_call: TRBD1
cdr3_aa: CASSRGTYNEQFF; cdr3_nt: TGTGCCAGTTCCAGGGGAACCTACAATGAGCAGTTCTTC; j_call: TRBJ2-1; clone_size: .; v_call: TRBV18; d_call: .
cdr3_aa: CASSSRASDYNEQFF; cdr3_nt: TGTGCCAGCTCCTCCCGGGCTAGCGATTACAATGAGCAGTTCTTC; j_call: TRBJ2-1; clone_size: .; v_call: TRBV18; d_call: .
cdr3_aa: CASSFGQGGFYEQYF; cdr3_nt: TGTGCCAGCAGTTTTGGACAGGGGGGATTTTACGAGCAGTACTTC; j_call: TRBJ2-7; clone_size: .; v_call: TRBV27; d_call: TRBD1
cdr3_aa: CASSRTGIGYGYTF; cdr3_nt: TGCGCCAGCAGCAGGACAGGGATCGGCTATGGCTACACCTTC; j_call: TRBJ1-2; clone_size: .; v_call: TRBV5-1; d_call: TRBD1
cdr3_aa: CASSQGRTSVYYEQYF; cdr3_nt: TGCGCCAGCAGCCAAGGCAGGACTAGCGTCTACTACGAGCAGTACTTC; j_call: TRBJ2-7; clone_size: .; v_call: TRBV4-1; d_call: TRBD2
cdr3_aa: CAISPGQPSLYEQYF; cdr3_nt: TGTGCCATCTCACCGGGACAGCCTTCCCTCTACGAGCAGTACTTC; j_call: TRBJ2-7; clone_size: .; v_call: TRBV10-3; d_call: TRBD1
cdr3_aa: CASSPPHRPPYEQYF; cdr3_nt: TGTGCCAGCAGCCCCCCCCACAGGCCCCCCTACGAGCAGTACTTC; j_call: TRBJ2-7; clone_size: few; v_call: TRBV14; d_call: .